Reported below is one TCR beta chain. Germline values: CDR1 LGHDT, CDR2 YNNKEL (reference sequence). The CDR3 length is 15 residues. The V and J ends lost 4 bases and 1 base, in that order; junction bases with no gene match: 4. The sample is drawn from a study of blood T cells in healthy people across ages. For the second PCR, which ran for roughly 7 to 11 cycles, a sample-barcoded 5' primer and a J-beta primer mix were used. Researchers report that each sample yielded at least 2.5 million CDR3-containing paired-end reads. From the 5' RACE reads, TCRdb called clonotypes with MiXCR, one entry per CDR3 protein. In the table there are about 500,000 distinct CDR3 sequences, around 24% of which are singletons. This same sample was also taken into another study, of T cells of mothers and their children. This second report adds: The M1S primer of the second PCR added sample barcodes and 2-4 random nucleotides.

The receptor was derived from a boy aged 5-17 years in good health. Sequenced material: blood. This chain connects TRBV3-1 to TRBJ2-4; 7 nucleotides agree with TRBD1. CDR3 in DNA: TGTGCCAGCAGCCGGAAGGGGGCTGCCAAAAACATTCAGTACTTC. It translates to CASSRKGAAKNIQYF.